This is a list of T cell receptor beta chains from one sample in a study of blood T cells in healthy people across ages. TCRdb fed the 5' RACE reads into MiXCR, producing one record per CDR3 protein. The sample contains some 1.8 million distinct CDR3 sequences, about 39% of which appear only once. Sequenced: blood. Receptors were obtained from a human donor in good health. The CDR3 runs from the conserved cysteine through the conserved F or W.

CDR3 protein: CASSQGIGKTQYF
J gene: TRBJ2-5
V gene: TRBV4-3

CDR3 protein: CACSLRRDGANVLTF
J gene: TRBJ2-6
V gene: TRBV6-2/TRBV6-3

CDR3 protein: CASSEQSMNEKLFF
J gene: TRBJ1-4
V gene: TRBV6-1

CDR3 protein: CASNLERYYEQYF
J gene: TRBJ2-7
V gene: TRBV7-2

CDR3 protein: CASSLSGTVRYNEQFF
J gene: TRBJ2-1
V gene: TRBV7-2

CDR3 protein: CASTLQGYADTQYF
J gene: TRBJ2-3
V gene: TRBV12-3/TRBV12-4

CDR3 protein: CASIRQGEDYGYTF
J gene: TRBJ1-2
V gene: TRBV7-9

CDR3 protein: CASSLASPARDAQYF
J gene: TRBJ2-3
V gene: TRBV5-1

CDR3 protein: CASSLTPGGKSNTGELFF
J gene: TRBJ2-2
V gene: TRBV12-3/TRBV12-4

CDR3 protein: CASHRDNYEQYF
J gene: TRBJ2-7
V gene: TRBV28

CDR3 protein: CASSLRPPLGETQYF
J gene: TRBJ2-5
V gene: TRBV5-5

CDR3 protein: CASSARDRVSDTQYF
J gene: TRBJ2-3
V gene: TRBV11-3

CDR3 protein: CASREGGPGETQYF
J gene: TRBJ2-5
V gene: TRBV6-5

CDR3 protein: CASSQGQADTQYF
J gene: TRBJ2-3
V gene: TRBV4-3

CDR3 protein: CASSLVIVGGTDEQFF
J gene: TRBJ2-1
V gene: TRBV7-2

CDR3 protein: CASSQGLPQYF
J gene: TRBJ2-3
V gene: TRBV11-2

CDR3 protein: CASSDRLNQPQHF
J gene: TRBJ1-5
V gene: TRBV6-2/TRBV6-3

CDR3 protein: CASSVSSGSYGYTF
J gene: TRBJ1-2
V gene: TRBV9

CDR3 protein: CASASGGAVGLNEQYF
J gene: .
V gene: TRBV2

CDR3 protein: CASSHPRGSSYNEQFF
J gene: TRBJ2-1
V gene: TRBV7-8

CDR3 protein: CASSNYRGETQYF
J gene: TRBJ2-5
V gene: TRBV5-4

CDR3 protein: CASSYGTSGGAMEQYF
J gene: TRBJ2-7
V gene: TRBV6-6

CDR3 protein: CASSLLRPMNTEAFF
J gene: TRBJ1-1
V gene: TRBV7-2

CDR3 protein: CASRPTERYYEQYF
J gene: TRBJ2-7
V gene: TRBV28

CDR3 protein: CATSRDRGSSGPPYEQYF
J gene: TRBJ2-7
V gene: TRBV15

CDR3 protein: CASSSGPISNQPQHF
J gene: TRBJ1-5
V gene: TRBV9

CDR3 protein: CASSPTGTVTDTQYF
J gene: TRBJ2-3
V gene: TRBV25-1

CDR3 protein: CASIPPRGVCYGYTF
J gene: TRBJ1-2
V gene: TRBV2

CDR3 protein: CASSFSAGGRYNEQFF
J gene: TRBJ2-1
V gene: TRBV5-1

CDR3 protein: CSVGGNRGVFYEQFF
J gene: TRBJ2-1
V gene: TRBV29-1

CDR3 protein: CASSLGASRDYSYEQYF
J gene: TRBJ2-7
V gene: TRBV5-1

CDR3 protein: CASSLGTSGLSYEQYF
J gene: TRBJ2-7
V gene: TRBV5-5

CDR3 protein: CASSLGLSGNTIYF
J gene: TRBJ1-3
V gene: TRBV11-2

CDR3 protein: CVSTGGVGETQYF
J gene: TRBJ2-5
V gene: TRBV7-9

CDR3 protein: CASSLESSQEQYF
J gene: TRBJ2-7
V gene: TRBV7-9

CDR3 protein: CVTARTDYEQYF
J gene: TRBJ2-7
V gene: TRBV24-1

CDR3 protein: CASSFGPARGHGDLYEQYF
J gene: TRBJ2-7
V gene: TRBV28

CDR3 protein: CASSQGGSWDLNYGYTF
J gene: TRBJ1-2
V gene: TRBV14

CDR3 protein: CASSQDMGLGKNIQYF
J gene: TRBJ2-4
V gene: TRBV14

CDR3 protein: CASSQYLAGGVDEQFF
J gene: TRBJ2-1
V gene: TRBV4-2

CDR3 protein: CATDRGLNTEAFF
J gene: TRBJ1-1
V gene: TRBV12-3/TRBV12-4

CDR3 protein: CASSFDGQGREQYF
J gene: TRBJ2-7
V gene: TRBV12-3/TRBV12-4

CDR3 protein: CASSLGQTDEQFF
J gene: TRBJ2-1
V gene: TRBV11-3

CDR3 protein: CASSLLGGWNIQYF
J gene: TRBJ2-4
V gene: TRBV7-2

CDR3 protein: CASRPWPGQVTTQYF
J gene: TRBJ2-5
V gene: TRBV6-2/TRBV6-3

CDR3 protein: CASSLFRGQFF
J gene: TRBJ2-1
V gene: TRBV12-3/TRBV12-4

CDR3 protein: CASSQPQIGLLKLFF
J gene: TRBJ1-4
V gene: TRBV4-1

CDR3 protein: CASSYTPTRAAYSGANVLTF
J gene: TRBJ2-6
V gene: TRBV6-5

CDR3 protein: CASSSENRDTGELFF
J gene: TRBJ2-2
V gene: TRBV5-1

CDR3 protein: CASSQDERGAGSTYNEQFF
J gene: TRBJ2-1
V gene: TRBV3-1

CDR3 protein: CASSQGVGGGQTQYF
J gene: TRBJ2-5
V gene: TRBV3-1

CDR3 protein: CSVQLAGSTDTQYF
J gene: TRBJ2-3
V gene: TRBV29-1

CDR3 protein: CASSSIEDTQYF
J gene: TRBJ2-3
V gene: TRBV7-9

CDR3 protein: CSVGGGAGSNQPRHF
J gene: TRBJ1-5
V gene: TRBV29-1

CDR3 protein: CASSLARGNGYTF
J gene: TRBJ1-2
V gene: TRBV7-2